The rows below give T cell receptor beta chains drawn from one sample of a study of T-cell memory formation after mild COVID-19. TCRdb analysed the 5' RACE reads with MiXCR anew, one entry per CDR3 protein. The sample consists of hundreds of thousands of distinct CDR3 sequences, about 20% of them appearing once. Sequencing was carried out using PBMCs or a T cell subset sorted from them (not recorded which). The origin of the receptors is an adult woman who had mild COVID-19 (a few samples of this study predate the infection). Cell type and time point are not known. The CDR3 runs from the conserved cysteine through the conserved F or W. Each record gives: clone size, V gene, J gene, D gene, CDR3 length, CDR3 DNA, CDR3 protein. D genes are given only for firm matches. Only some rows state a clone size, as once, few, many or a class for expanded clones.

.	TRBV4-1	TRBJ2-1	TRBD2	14	TGCGCCAGCAGCCAAGATGGACTAGCGGTTGAGCAGTTCTTC	CASSQDGLAVEQFF
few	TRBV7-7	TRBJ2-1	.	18	TGTGCTAGCAGCCAAGGGGTGCGGCAGGGGCCCACGAACAATGAGCAGTTCTTC	CASSQGVRQGPTNNEQFF
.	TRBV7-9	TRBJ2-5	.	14	TGTGCCAGCAGCTTAGCGTTGGCTTGGGAGACCCAGTACTTC	CASSLALAWETQYF
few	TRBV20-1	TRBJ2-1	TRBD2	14	TGCAGTGCCCCCCTGACGGGAGGGTACAATGAGCAGTTCTTC	CSAPLTGGYNEQFF
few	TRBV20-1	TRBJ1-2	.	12	TGCAGTGCCAGGGAGTTAGACTATGGCTACACCTTC	CSARELDYGYTF
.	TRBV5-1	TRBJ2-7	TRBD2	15	TGCGCCAGCAGTCCTGGACTAGCGTCCGCCCACGAGCAGTACTTC	CASSPGLASAHEQYF
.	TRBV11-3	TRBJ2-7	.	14	TGTGCCAGCAGCTTTGGGGGAAGGCACTACGAGCAGTACTTC	CASSFGGRHYEQYF
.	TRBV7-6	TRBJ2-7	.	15	TGTGCCAGCAGCTTAGGGGTTGGAGAAGACTACGAGCAGTACTTC	CASSLGVGEDYEQYF
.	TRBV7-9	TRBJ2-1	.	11	TGTGCCAGCAGCGGCCCCAGGGAAAAGTTCTTC	CASSGPREKFF
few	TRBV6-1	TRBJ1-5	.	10	TGTGCGGGAGGGAATCAGCCCCAGCATTTT	CAGGNQPQHF